A selection of T cell receptor beta chains follows, all from one sample in a study of cytomegalovirus exposure and HLA in healthy donors. Using immunoSEQ multiplex PCR, the repertoire was profiled, and TCRdb retains in-frame clones only, with some absent. The sample shows more than 95,000 clones, 64% of them seen only once. Sequenced sample: PBMCs. The receptors derive from a man in his fifties or sixties in good health and CMV-seronegative. The CDR3 runs from the conserved cysteine through the conserved F or W. A D gene is named only where the DNA matches it firmly. A row's size may be missing; if present it is once, few, many or a size class.

d_call: .
j_call: TRBJ2-5
clone_size: .
v_call: TRBV20-1
cdr3_aa: CSGLGGETQYF
cdr3_nt: TGCAGTGGGCTCGGGGGTGAGACCCAGTACTTC

d_call: .
j_call: TRBJ2-7
clone_size: .
v_call: TRBV25-1
cdr3_aa: CASSEWGETYEQYF
cdr3_nt: TGTGCCAGCAGTGAATGGGGAGAGACCTACGAGCAGTACTTC

d_call: TRBD2
j_call: TRBJ2-3
clone_size: few
v_call: TRBV11-1
cdr3_aa: CASSPFLAGGTDTQYF
cdr3_nt: TGTGCCAGCAGCCCGTTCCTAGCGGGGGGGACAGATACGCAGTATTTT

d_call: TRBD2
j_call: TRBJ2-1
clone_size: .
v_call: TRBV13
cdr3_aa: CASSQRLAGYNEQFF
cdr3_nt: TGTGCCAGCAGCCAGCGACTAGCGGGGTACAATGAGCAGTTCTTC

d_call: .
j_call: TRBJ1-2
clone_size: .
v_call: TRBV2
cdr3_aa: CASDRQANYGYTF
cdr3_nt: TGTGCCAGCGACCGACAGGCCAACTATGGCTACACCTTC

d_call: TRBD2
j_call: TRBJ2-1
clone_size: .
v_call: TRBV6-4
cdr3_aa: CASSFSGSLYNEQFF
cdr3_nt: TGTGCCAGCAGTTTTAGCGGGAGCTTATACAATGAGCAGTTCTTC

d_call: TRBD1
j_call: TRBJ2-6
clone_size: .
v_call: TRBV4-1
cdr3_aa: CASSQFPPGGSSSGANVLTF
cdr3_nt: TGCGCCAGCAGCCAATTCCCCCCAGGGGGTTCCTCCTCTGGGGCCAACGTCCTGACTTTC

d_call: TRBD1
j_call: TRBJ1-6
clone_size: .
v_call: TRBV10-3
cdr3_aa: CATARGQDNSPLHF
cdr3_nt: TGTGCCACCGCCAGGGGGCAGGATAATTCACCCCTCCACTTT

d_call: TRBD1
j_call: TRBJ1-1
clone_size: few
v_call: TRBV15
cdr3_aa: CATSPLWTGLGDTEAFF
cdr3_nt: TGTGCCACCAGCCCACTCTGGACAGGGTTAGGGGACACTGAAGCTTTCTTT

d_call: TRBD1
j_call: TRBJ2-7
clone_size: .
v_call: TRBV11-2
cdr3_aa: CASSLYRLPSGQVYEQYF
cdr3_nt: TGTGCCAGCAGCCTCTATAGGCTTCCGTCGGGACAGGTCTACGAGCAGTACTTC

d_call: .
j_call: TRBJ1-4
clone_size: .
v_call: TRBV7-8
cdr3_aa: CASSLIQGSNEKLFF
cdr3_nt: TGTGCCAGCAGTCTAATACAGGGTTCAAATGAAAAACTGTTTTTT

d_call: .
j_call: TRBJ2-7
clone_size: few
v_call: TRBV7-2
cdr3_aa: CASSDRGDWGDEQYF
cdr3_nt: TGTGCCAGCAGTGATAGAGGGGACTGGGGAGACGAGCAGTACTTC

d_call: .
j_call: TRBJ1-1
clone_size: few
v_call: TRBV10-2
cdr3_aa: CASLGAPMNTEAFF
cdr3_nt: TGCGCCAGCTTGGGAGCTCCGATGAACACTGAAGCTTTCTTT